This T cell receptor (beta chain) derives from a study of cytomegalovirus exposure and HLA in healthy donors. Notes on the study in general: Whilst most TCR sequences proved rare, a subset of public TCRs occurred across many donors. In vitro work confirmed that three CMV-associated chains recognize CMV antigens.

The repertoire was sequenced with immunoSEQ multiplex PCR; TCRdb's copy has only in-frame clones and lacks some. The data contain more than 65,000 clones, approximately 96% of them singletons. In regard to this clone: Its target is unknown.

Trimming shortened V by 7 bases and J by 0 bases, and 12 bases separated the two germline ends. The germline CDR1 and CDR2 sequences are LNHDA and SQIVND (reference sequence). The CDR3 covers 14 residues. This receptor was taken from a young woman in good health and CMV-seronegative. Sequencing input: PBMCs. This chain uses TRBV19 with TRBJ1-1; D is uncertain. CDR3 nucleotide sequence: TGTGCCAGTACCTACTCGCCGGTGAACACTGAAGCTTTCTTT. Translating it yields CASTYSPVNTEAFF.